These T cell receptor beta chains were read from a single sample in a study of monozygotic twins with inflammatory bowel disease. Each CDR3 protein gets one entry in TCRdb, which reprocessed the 5' RACE reads and gives no DNA. Recorded for this sample: a few hundred thousand distinct CDR3 sequences. What was sequenced was blood. These TCRs come from a human donor with ulcerative colitis or Crohn's disease, or a healthy co-twin of an affected twin (not recorded which). CDR3s include the opening cysteine and the closing phenylalanine or tryptophan. Each record gives: J gene, V gene, CDR3 protein.

>TRBJ2-2|TRBV18
CASSPPGQGPLGELFF
>TRBJ2-1|TRBV19
CANSIWNIQKNNEQFF
>TRBJ2-7|TRBV28
CASSFRLELYYEQYF
>TRBJ1-3|TRBV18
CASSPRLGSDKTIYF
>TRBJ2-1|TRBV11-2
CASSGQGDVGNEQFF
>TRBJ2-1|TRBV25-1
CASSEYQGPYNEQFF
>TRBJ2-1|TRBV7-9
CASSLGDFIYNEQFF
>TRBJ2-7|TRBV24-1
CATSDTGSTYEQYF
>TRBJ2-7|TRBV7-6
CASSLDSFTGGGYEQYF
>TRBJ2-6|TRBV5-1
CASSLIGAPGANVLTF
>TRBJ2-7|TRBV18
CASSPVRYEQYF
>TRBJ1-2|TRBV7-8
CASSFTGGANYGYTF
>TRBJ2-4|TRBV5-1
CASSLDSGYIQYF
>TRBJ2-7|TRBV12-3/TRBV12-4
CASSRHVFEQYF
>TRBJ1-1|TRBV5-4
CASSLGRQGNTEAFF
>TRBJ2-3|TRBV29-1
CSVNGGADLSTDTQYF
>TRBJ1-3|TRBV7-2
CASSLAAPNPNSGNTIYF
>TRBJ2-1|TRBV18
CASSPAQGIFDEQFF
>TRBJ1-1|TRBV4-1
CASSQRDRETEAFF
>TRBJ1-2|TRBV4-3
CASSQYDRNYGYTF
>TRBJ1-1|TRBV7-2
CASSLEGQLNTEAFF
>TRBJ2-2|TRBV19
CASSPWTANTGELFF
>TRBJ2-5|TRBV4-2
CASSQDQRQGEETQYF
>TRBJ1-1|TRBV7-2
CASSPGGGRRTEAFF
>TRBJ2-1|TRBV19
CASRTTSGGSDNEQFF
>TRBJ2-7|TRBV7-9
CASSTRQGAQLHEQYF
>TRBJ1-6|TRBV20-1
CSASPTVSYNSPLHF
>TRBJ2-7|TRBV29-1
CSVDGQGAGEEQYF
>TRBJ1-4|TRBV4-1
CASSPWGAGDEKLFF
>TRBJ2-5|TRBV5-1
CAASRGNQETQYF
>TRBJ2-2|TRBV11-2
CASSLRGGFRGSTGELFF
>TRBJ1-6|TRBV7-6
CASALGADSPLHF
>TRBJ1-5|TRBV4-1
CASSQDYGRVNQPQHF
>TRBJ1-2|TRBV6-1
CASSGGQGYYGYTF
>TRBJ1-5|TRBV6-5
CASSFGREQPQHF
>TRBJ2-5|TRBV29-1
CSLRQGAGETQYF
>TRBJ2-2|TRBV20-1
CSASAARAANTGELFF